The entry below describes one TCR beta chain. Its antigen is not known. Trimming removed 3 bases at V and 4 bases at J, with 9 bases between. From germline, CDR1 is SGHAT and CDR2 FQDESV (reference sequence). This CDR3 contains 13 residues. The data are from a study of OX40 agonist ivuxolimab in advanced cancers. Produced via immunoSEQ multiplex PCR; TCRdb's table is partial and in-frame only. The repertoire holds tens of thousands of clones, roughly four fifths seen once, with around 2.7% in the top ten. Findings and limits, study-wide: Nonresponders included some who also had low normalized T-cell clonal expansion. CD8+ T cells (on average) carried more expanded clones than CD4+ T cells. It was not determined which antigens were specifically recognized by the peripheral T cells that had undergone clonal expansion.

The TCR comes from an adult with an advanced solid tumor such as melanoma, head and neck, liver or kidney cancer. This chain links TRBV11-1 with TRBJ1-1; D gene uncertain. The material was CD4+ or CD8+ T cells sorted from blood, obtained in a trial of the OX40 agonist ivuxolimab. CDR3 DNA: TGTGCCAGCAGCTTTGTATCCAGCACTGAAGCTTTCTTT. Its translation: CASSFVSSTEAFF.